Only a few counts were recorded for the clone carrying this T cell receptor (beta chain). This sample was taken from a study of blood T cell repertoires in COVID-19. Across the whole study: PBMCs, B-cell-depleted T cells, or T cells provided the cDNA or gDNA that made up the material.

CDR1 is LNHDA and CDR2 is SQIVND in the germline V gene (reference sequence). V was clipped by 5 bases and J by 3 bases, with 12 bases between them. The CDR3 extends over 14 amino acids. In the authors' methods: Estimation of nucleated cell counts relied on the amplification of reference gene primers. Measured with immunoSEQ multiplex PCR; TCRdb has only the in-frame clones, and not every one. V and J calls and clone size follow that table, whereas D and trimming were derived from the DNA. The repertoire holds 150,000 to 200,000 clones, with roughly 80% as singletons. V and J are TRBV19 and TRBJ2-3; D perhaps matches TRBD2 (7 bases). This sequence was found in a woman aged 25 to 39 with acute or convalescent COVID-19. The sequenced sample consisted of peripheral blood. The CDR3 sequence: CASSSEGGTDTQYF. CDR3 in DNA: TGTGCCAGTAGTTCTGAGGGGGGGACAGATACGCAGTATTTT.